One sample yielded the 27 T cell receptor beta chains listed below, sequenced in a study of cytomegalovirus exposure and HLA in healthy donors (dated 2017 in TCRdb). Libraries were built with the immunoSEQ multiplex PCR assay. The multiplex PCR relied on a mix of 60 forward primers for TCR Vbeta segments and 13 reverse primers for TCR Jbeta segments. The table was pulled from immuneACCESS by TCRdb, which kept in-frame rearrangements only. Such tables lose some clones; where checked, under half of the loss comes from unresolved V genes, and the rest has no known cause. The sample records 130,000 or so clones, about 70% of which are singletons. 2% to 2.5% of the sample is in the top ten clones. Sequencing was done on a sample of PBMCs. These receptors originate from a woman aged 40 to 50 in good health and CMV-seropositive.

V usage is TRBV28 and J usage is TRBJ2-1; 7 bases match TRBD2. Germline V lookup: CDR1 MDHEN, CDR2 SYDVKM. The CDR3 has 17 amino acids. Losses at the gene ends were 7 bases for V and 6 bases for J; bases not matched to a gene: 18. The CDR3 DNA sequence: TGTGCCAGCACCTACCGGGCCGGGACCCGGGGGGTCAATGAGCAGTTCTTC. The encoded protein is CASTYRAGTRGVNEQFF.

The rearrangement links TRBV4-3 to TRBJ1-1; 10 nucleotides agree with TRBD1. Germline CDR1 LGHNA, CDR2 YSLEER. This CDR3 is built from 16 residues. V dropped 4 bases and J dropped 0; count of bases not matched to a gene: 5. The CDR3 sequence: CASSPDRGRMNTEAFF. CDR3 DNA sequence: TGCGCCAGCAGCCCCGACAGGGGGCGAATGAACACTGAAGCTTTCTTT.

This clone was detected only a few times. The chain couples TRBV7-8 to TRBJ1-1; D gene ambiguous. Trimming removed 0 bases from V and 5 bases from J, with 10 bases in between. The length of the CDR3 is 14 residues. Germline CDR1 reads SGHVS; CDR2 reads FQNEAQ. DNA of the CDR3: TGTGCCAGCAGCTTAGCAGTGGCAGGAACTGAAGCTTTCTTT. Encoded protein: CASSLAVAGTEAFF.

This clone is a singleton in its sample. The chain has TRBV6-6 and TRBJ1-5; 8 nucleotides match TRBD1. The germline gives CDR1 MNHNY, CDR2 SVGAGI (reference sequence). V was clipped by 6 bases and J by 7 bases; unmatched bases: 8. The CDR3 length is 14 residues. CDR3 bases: TGTGCCAGCAGACCAGGACAGGGTGCACAGCCCCAGCATTTT. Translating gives CASRPGQGAQPQHF.

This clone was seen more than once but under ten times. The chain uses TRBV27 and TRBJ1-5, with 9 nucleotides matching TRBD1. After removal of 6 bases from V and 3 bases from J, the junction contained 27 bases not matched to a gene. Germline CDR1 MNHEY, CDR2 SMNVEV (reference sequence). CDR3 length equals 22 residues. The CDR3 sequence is CASSHPRHLPGQGEYNNQPQHF. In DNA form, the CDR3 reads TGTGCCAGCAGCCACCCCCGCCACTTACCGGGACAGGGAGAGTATAACAATCAGCCCCAGCATTTT.

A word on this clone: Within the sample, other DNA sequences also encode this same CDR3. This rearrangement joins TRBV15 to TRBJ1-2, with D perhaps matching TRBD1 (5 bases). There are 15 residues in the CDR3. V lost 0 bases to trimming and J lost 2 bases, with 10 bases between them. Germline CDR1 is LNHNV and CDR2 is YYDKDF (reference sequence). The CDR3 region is CATSREGGGNYGYTF. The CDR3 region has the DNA TGTGCCACCAGCAGAGAGGGGGGAGGGAACTATGGCTACACCTTC.

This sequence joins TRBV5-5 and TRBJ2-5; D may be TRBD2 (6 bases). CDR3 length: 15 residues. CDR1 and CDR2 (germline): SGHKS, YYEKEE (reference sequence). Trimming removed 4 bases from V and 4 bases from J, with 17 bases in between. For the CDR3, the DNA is TGTGCCAGCAGCCTCCCCTTCCGGGGGAGAGAGACCCAGTACTTC. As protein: CASSLPFRGRETQYF. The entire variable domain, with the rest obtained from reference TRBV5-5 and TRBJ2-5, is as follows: DAGVTQSPTHLIKTRGQQVTLRCSPISGHKSVSWYQQVLGQGPQFIFQYYEKEERGRGNFPDRFSARQFPNYSSELNVNALLLGDSALYLCASSLPFRGRETQYFGPGTRLLVL.

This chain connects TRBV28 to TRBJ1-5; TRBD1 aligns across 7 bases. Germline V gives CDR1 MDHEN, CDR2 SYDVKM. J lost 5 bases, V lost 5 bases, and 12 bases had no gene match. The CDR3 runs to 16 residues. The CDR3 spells CASSLLTGTDYQPQHF. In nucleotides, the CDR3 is TGTGCCAGCAGTCTACTAACAGGGACAGATTATCAGCCCCAGCATTTT.

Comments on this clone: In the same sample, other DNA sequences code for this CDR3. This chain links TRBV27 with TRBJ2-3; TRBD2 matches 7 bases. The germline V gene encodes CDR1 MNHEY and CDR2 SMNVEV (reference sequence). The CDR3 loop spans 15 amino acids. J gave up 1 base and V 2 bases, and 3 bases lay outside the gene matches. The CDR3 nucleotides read TGTGCCAGCAGTTTAAACCTAGCGGGCACAGATACGCAGTATTTT. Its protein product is CASSLNLAGTDTQYF.

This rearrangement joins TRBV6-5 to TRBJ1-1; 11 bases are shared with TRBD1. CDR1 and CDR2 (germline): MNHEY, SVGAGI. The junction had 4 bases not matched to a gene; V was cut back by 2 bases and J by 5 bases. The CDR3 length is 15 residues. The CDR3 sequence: CASSYAGQGVTEAFF. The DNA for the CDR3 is TGTGCCAGCAGTTACGCGGGACAGGGGGTAACTGAAGCTTTCTTT.

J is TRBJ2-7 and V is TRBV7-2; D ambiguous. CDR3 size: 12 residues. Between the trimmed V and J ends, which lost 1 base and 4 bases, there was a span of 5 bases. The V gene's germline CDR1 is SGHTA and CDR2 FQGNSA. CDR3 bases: TGTGCCAGCAGCTTAGACGAGTACGAGCAGTACTTC. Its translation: CASSLDEYEQYF.

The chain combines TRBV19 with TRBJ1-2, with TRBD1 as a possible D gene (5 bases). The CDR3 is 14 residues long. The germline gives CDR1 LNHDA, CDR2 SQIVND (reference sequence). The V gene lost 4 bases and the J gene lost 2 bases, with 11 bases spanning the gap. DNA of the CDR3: TGTGCCAGTAGTAACGGGGGAGGGAACTATGGCTACACCTTC. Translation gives CASSNGGGNYGYTF.

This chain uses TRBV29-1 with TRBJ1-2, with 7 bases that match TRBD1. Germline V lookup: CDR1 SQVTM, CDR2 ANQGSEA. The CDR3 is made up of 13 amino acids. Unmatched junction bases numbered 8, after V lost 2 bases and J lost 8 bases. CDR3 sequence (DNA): TGCAGCGTTGAACGACAGGGACCGTTAGGCTACACCTTC. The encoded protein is CSVERQGPLGYTF. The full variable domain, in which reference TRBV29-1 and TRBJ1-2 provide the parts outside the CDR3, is SAVISQKPSRDICQRGTSLTIQCQVDSQVTMMFWYRQQPGQSLTLIATANQGSEATYESGFVIDKFPISRPNLTFSTLTVSNMSPEDSSIYLCSVERQGPLGYTFGSGTRLTVV.

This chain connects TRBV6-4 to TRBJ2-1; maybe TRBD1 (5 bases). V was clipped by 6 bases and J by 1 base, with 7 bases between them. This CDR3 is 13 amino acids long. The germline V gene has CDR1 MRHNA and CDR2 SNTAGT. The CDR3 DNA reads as TGTGCCAGCAGCAGGGAATCCTACAATGAGCAGTTCTTC. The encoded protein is CASSRESYNEQFF.

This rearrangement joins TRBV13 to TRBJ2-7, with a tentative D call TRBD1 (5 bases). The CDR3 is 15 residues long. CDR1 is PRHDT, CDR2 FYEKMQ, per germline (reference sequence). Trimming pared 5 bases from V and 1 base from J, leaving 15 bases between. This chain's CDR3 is CASSLTVQNSYEQYF. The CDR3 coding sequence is TGTGCCAGCAGCCTGACAGTCCAGAATTCCTACGAGCAGTACTTC.

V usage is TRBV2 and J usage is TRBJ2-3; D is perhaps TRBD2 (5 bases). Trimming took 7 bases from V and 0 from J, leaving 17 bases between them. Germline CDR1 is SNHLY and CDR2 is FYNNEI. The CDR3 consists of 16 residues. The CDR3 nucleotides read TGTGCCAGCAAAGAGCGGTCTCCTAGTAGCACAGATACGCAGTATTTT. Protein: CASKERSPSSTDTQYF. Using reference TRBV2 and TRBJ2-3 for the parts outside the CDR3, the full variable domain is EPEVTQTPSHQVTQMGQEVILRCVPISNHLYFYWYRQILGQKVEFLVSFYNNEISEKSEIFDDQFSVERPDGSNFTLKIRSTKLEDSAMYFCASKERSPSSTDTQYFGPGTRLTVL.

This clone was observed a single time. The CDR3 sequence: CASSLSPRAGDPSYTF. In nucleotides, the CDR3 is TGTGCCAGCAGTTTAAGTCCCCGGGCAGGGGACCCTAGCTACACCTTC. V is TRBV28 and J is TRBJ1-2, with D tentatively TRBD1 (6 bases). The germline CDR1 and CDR2 sequences are MDHEN and SYDVKM. This CDR3 has 16 residues. V was clipped by 2 bases and J by 9 bases, with 22 bases between them.

The CDR3 region has the DNA TGTGCCAGCAGCTCCCGAGACTACAATGAGCAGTTCTTC. This codes for CASSSRDYNEQFF. The chain employs TRBV28 and TRBJ2-1; D remains unclear. The germline CDR1 and CDR2 sequences are MDHEN and SYDVKM. This CDR3 has 13 amino acids. V was clipped by 6 bases and J by 3 bases, with 9 bases between them.

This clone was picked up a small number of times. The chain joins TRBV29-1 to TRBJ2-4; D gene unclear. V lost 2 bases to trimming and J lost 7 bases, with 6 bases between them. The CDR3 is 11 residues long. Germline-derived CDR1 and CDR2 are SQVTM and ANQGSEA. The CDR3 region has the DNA TGCAGCGTTGAATACGGGAACATTCAGTACTTC. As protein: CSVEYGNIQYF. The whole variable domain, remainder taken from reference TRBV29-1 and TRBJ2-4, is SAVISQKPSRDICQRGTSLTIQCQVDSQVTMMFWYRQQPGQSLTLIATANQGSEATYESGFVIDKFPISRPNLTFSTLTVSNMSPEDSSIYLCSVEYGNIQYFGAGTRLSVL.

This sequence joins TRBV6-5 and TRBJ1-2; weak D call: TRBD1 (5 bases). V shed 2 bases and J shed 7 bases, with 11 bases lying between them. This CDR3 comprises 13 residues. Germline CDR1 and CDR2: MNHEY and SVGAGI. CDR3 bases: TGTGCCAGCAGTTACGGTGGGGGGGGTGGCTACACCTTC. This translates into CASSYGGGGGYTF.

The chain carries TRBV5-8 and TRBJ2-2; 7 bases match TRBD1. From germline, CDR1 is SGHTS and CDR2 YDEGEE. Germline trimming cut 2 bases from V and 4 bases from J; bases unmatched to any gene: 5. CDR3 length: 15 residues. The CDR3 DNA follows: TGTGCCAGCAGCTTTGGACAGGTCAGCACCGGGGAGCTGTTTTTT. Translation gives CASSFGQVSTGELFF.

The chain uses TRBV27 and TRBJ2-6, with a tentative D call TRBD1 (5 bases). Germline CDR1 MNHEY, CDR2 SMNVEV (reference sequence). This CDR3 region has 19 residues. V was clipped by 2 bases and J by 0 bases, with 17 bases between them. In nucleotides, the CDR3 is TGTGCCAGCAGTTTAAGGGGCCTATTAGGGGTCTCTGGGGCCAACGTCCTGACTTTC. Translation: CASSLRGLLGVSGANVLTF.

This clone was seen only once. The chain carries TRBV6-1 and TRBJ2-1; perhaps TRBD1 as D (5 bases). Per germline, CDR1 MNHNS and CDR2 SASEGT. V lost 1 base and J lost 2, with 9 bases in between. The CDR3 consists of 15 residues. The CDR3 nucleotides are TGTGCCAGCAGTGAAGAAACAGGCACCTACAATGAGCAGTTCTTC. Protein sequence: CASSEETGTYNEQFF.

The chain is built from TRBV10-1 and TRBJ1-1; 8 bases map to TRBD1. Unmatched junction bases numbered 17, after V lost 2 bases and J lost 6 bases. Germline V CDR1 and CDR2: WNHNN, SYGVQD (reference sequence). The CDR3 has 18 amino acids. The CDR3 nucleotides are TGCGCCAGCAGTGAGCCCTACCAGGGGGCAGGGGGCTGTTCTGAAGCTTTCTTT. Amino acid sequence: CASSEPYQGAGGCSEAFF.

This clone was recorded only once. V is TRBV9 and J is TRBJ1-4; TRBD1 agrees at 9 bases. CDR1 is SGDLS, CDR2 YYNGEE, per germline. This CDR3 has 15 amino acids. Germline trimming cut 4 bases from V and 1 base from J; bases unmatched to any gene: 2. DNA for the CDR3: TGTGCCAGCAGCCCGGGACAGGGAACTAATGAAAAACTGTTTTTT. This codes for CASSPGQGTNEKLFF.

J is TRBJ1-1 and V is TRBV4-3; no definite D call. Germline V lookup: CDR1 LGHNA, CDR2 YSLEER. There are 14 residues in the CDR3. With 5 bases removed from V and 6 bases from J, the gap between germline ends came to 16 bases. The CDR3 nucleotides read TGCGCCAGCAGCTTCAAATTTGGGGAGTCTGAAGCTTTCTTT. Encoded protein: CASSFKFGESEAFF.

CDR3 in amino acids: CASSLEMGAGNEQYF. The CDR3 nucleotides are TGTGCCAGCAGCTTAGAGATGGGGGCAGGGAACGAGCAGTACTTC. J is TRBJ2-7 and V is TRBV11-3, with a possible D match to TRBD1 (6 bases). The CDR3 covers 15 residues. V shed 0 bases and J shed 5 bases, with 14 bases lying between them. Looked up from germline, CDR1 is SGHNT and CDR2 is YENEEA.